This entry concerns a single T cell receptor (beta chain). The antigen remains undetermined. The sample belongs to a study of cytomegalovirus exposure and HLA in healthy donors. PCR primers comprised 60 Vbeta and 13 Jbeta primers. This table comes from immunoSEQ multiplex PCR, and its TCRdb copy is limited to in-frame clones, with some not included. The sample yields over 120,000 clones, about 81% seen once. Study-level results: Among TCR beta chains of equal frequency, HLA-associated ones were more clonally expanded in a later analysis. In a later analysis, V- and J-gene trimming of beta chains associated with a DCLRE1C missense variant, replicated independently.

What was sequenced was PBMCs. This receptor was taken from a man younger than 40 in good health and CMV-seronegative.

CDR3 residues: CASSMSSGADGAFF. CDR3 DNA sequence: TGTGCCAGCAGCATGAGCTCAGGGGCGGATGGAGCTTTCTTT. The rearrangement links TRBV9 to TRBJ1-1; maybe TRBD1 (6 bases). Between the trimmed V and J ends, which lost 4 bases and 10 bases, there was a span of 20 bases. Per germline, CDR1 SGDLS and CDR2 YYNGEE. This CDR3 has 14 residues.